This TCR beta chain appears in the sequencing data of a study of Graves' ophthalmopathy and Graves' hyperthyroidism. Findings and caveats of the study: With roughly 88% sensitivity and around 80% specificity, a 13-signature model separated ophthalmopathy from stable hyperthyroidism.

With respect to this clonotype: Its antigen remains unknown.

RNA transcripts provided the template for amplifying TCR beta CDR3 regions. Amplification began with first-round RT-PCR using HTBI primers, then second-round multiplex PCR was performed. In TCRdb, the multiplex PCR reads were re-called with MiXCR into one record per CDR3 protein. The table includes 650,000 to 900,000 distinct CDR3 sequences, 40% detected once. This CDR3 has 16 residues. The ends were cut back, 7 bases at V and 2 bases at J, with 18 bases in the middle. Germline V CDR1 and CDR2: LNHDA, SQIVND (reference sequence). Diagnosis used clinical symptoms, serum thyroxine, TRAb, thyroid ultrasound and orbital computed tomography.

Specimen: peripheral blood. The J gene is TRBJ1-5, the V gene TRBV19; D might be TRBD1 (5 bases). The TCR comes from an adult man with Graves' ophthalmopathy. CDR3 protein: CASNPLGGIGNQPQHF. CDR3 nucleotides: TGTGCCAGTAATCCTTTGGGGGGTATCGGCAATCAGCCCCAGCATTTT.